This T cell receptor beta chain was captured by sequencing in a study of T cell changes during pregnancy in multiple sclerosis. Method: immunoSEQ multiplex PCR; TCRdb's copy keeps in-frame clones and lacks some. The data hold tens of thousands of clones, with 90% observed a single time. V lost 1 base, J lost 4 bases, and 9 bases stayed unmatched. The CDR3 length is 17 residues. Germline V gives CDR1 MGHDK, CDR2 SYGVNS. This TCR was recovered from a female donor with multiple sclerosis, enrolled in a pregnancy study. This sample comprised CD4+ T cells from peripheral blood mononuclear cells, obtained in the second trimester of pregnancy. The V call is TRBV25-1, the J call TRBJ1-3; 8 positions agree with TRBD1. The CDR3: CASSEFGGQGSGNTIYF. The CDR3 DNA is TGTGCCAGCAGTGAATTCGGAGGACAGGGTTCCGGAAACACCATATATTTT.